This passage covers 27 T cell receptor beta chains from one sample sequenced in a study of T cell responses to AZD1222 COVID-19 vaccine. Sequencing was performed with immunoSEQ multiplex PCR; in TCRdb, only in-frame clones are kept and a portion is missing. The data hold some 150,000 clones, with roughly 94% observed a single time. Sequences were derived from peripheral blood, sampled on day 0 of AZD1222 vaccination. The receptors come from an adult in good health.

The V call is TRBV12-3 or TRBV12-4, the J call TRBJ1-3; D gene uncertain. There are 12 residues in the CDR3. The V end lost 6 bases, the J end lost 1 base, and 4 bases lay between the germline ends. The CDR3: CASRPSGNTIYF. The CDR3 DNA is TGTGCCAGCAGGCCATCTGGAAACACCATATATTTT.

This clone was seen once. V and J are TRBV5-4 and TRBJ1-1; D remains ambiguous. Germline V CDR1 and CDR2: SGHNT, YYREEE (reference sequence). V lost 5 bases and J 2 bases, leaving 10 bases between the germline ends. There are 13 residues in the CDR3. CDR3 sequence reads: CASRLGINTEAFF. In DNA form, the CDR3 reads TGTGCCAGCAGGCTTGGGATTAACACTGAAGCTTTCTTT.

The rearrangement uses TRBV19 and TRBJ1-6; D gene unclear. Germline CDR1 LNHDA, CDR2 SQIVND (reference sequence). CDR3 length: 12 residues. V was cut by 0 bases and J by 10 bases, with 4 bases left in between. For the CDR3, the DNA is TGTGCCAGTAGTATAGAAAGATCACCCCTCCACTTT. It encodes CASSIERSPLHF.

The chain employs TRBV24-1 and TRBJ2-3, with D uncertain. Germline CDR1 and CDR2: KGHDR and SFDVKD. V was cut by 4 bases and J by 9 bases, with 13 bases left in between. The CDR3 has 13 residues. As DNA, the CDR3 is TGTGCCACCAGTGACTCCGCCCGCCTAACGCAGTATTTT. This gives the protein CATSDSARLTQYF.

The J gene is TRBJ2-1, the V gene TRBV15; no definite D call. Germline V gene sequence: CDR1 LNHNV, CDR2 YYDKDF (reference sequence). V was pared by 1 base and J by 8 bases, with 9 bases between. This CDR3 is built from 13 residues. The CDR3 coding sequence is TGTGCCACCAGCAGAGTCCCCCGCGATGAGCAGTTCTTC. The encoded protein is CATSRVPRDEQFF.

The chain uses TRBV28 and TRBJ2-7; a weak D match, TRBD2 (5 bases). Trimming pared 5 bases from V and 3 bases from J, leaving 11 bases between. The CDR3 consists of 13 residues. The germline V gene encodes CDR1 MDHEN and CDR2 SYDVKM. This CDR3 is CASSPGLSYEQYV. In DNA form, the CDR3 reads TGTGCCAGCAGTCCCGGACTGAGCTACGAGCAGTACGTC.

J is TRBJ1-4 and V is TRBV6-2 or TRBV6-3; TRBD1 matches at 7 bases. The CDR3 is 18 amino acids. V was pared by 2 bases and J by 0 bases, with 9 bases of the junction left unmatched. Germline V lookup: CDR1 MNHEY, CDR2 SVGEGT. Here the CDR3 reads CASSYPWDSAATNEKLFF. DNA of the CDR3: TGTGCCAGCAGTTACCCCTGGGACAGCGCCGCAACTAATGAAAAACTGTTTTTT.

In nucleotides, the CDR3 is TGTGCCAGCAGCTTAGCGGGGCGGTCTGGCACAGATACGCAGTATTTT. It codes for CASSLAGRSGTDTQYF. The chain carries TRBV7-6 and TRBJ2-3, with D possibly TRBD1 on 5 matching bases. CDR1 is SGHVS, CDR2 FNYEAQ, per germline. This CDR3 has 16 amino acids. V was cut by 0 bases and J by 1 base, with 11 bases left in between.

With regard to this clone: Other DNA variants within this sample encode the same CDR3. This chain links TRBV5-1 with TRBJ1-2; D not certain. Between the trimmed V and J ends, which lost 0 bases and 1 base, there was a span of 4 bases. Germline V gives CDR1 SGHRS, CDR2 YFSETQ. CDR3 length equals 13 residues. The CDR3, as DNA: TGCGCCAGCAGCTTGGAGGGTAACTATGGCTACACCTTC. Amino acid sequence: CASSLEGNYGYTF.

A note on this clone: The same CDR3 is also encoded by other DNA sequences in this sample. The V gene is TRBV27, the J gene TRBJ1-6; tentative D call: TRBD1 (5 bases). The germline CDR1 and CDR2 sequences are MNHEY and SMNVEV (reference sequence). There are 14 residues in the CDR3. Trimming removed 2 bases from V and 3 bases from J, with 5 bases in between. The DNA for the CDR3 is TGTGCCAGCAGTTTACAGGGCTATAATTCACCCCTCCACTTT. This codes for CASSLQGYNSPLHF.

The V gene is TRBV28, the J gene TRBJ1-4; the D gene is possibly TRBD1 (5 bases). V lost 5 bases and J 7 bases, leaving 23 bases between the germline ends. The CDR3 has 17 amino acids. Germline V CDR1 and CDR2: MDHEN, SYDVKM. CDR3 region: CASSDKTVGRPGEKLFF. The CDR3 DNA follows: TGTGCCAGCAGTGACAAAACGGTGGGGCGGCCGGGTGAAAAACTGTTTTTT.

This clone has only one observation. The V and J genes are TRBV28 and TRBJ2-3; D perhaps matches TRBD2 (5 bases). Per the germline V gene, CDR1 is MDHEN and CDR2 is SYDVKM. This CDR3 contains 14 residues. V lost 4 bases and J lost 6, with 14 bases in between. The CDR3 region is CASSSGSPRDTQYF. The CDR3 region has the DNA TGTGCCAGCAGTTCGGGGAGCCCCCGCGATACGCAGTATTTT.

CDR3 nucleotide sequence: TGTGCCAGCAGTTATATTCGGGACAGGGTTGATGGCTACACCTTC. Protein: CASSYIRDRVDGYTF. This chain links TRBV6-5 with TRBJ1-2; 9 nucleotides align to TRBD1. Germline assignment: CDR1 MNHEY and CDR2 SVGAGI. The CDR3 totals 15 residues. V shed 3 bases, J shed 6 bases, and the junction held 8 bases outside the gene matches.

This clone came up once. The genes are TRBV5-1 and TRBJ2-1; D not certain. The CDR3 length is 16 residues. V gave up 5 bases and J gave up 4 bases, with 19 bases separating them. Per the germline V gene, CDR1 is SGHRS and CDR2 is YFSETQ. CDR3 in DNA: TGCGCCAGCAGTCCCAGAGTTGCGGTCAAATACAATGAGCAGTTCTTC. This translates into CASSPRVAVKYNEQFF. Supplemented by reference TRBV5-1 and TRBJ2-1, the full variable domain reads KAGVTQTPRYLIKTRGQQVTLSCSPISGHRSVSWYQQTPGQGLQFLFEYFSETQRNKGNFPGRFSGRQFSNSRSEMNVSTLELGDSALYLCASSPRVAVKYNEQFFGPGTRLTVL.

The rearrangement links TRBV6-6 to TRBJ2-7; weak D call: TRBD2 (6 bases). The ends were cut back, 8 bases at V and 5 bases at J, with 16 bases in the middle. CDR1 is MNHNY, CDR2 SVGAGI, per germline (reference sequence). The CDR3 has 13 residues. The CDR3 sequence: CASGRPGQNEQYV. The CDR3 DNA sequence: TGTGCCAGCGGGAGGCCAGGCCAGAACGAGCAGTACGTC.

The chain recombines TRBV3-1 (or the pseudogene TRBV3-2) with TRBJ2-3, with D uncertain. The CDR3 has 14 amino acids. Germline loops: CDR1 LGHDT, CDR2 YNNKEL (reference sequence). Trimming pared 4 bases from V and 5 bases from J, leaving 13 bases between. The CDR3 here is CASSLSSAGDTQYF. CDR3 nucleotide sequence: TGTGCCAGCAGCCTCTCCTCAGCTGGAGATACGCAGTATTTT.

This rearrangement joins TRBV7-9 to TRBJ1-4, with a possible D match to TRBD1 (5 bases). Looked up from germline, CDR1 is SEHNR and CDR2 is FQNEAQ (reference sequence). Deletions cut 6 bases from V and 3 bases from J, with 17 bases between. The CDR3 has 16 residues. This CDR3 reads CASSYNRLEPNEKLFF. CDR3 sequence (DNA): TGTGCCAGCAGTTACAACAGGTTGGAACCTAATGAAAAACTGTTTTTT. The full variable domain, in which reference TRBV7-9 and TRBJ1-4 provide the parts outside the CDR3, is DTGVSQNPRHKITKRGQNVTFRCDPISEHNRLYWYRQTLGQGPEFLTYFQNEAQLEKSRLLSDRFSAERPKGSFSTLEIQRTEQGDSAMYLCASSYNRLEPNEKLFFGSGTQLSVL.

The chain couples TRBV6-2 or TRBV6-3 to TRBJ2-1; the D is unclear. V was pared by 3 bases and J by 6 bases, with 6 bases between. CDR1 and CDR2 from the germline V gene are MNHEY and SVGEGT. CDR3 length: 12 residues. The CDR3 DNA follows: TGTGCCAGCAGTTATATCTCCAATGAGCAGTTCTTC. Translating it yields CASSYISNEQFF.

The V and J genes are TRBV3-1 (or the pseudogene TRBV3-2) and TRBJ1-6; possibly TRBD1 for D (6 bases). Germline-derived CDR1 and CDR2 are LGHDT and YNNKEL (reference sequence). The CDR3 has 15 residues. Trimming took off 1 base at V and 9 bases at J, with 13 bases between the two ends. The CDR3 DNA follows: TGTGCCAGCAGCCAAGCCGTACAGGGTTTTTCACCCCTCCACTTT. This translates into CASSQAVQGFSPLHF.

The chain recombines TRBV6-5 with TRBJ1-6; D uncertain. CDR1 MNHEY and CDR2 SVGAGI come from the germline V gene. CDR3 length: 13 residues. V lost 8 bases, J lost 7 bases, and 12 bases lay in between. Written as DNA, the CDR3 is TGTGCCAGCCGGTTTACTGAGAATTCACCCCTCCACTTT. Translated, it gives CASRFTENSPLHF.

DNA for the CDR3: TGTGCCAGCAGCTTTAGACAGGGTGCAACTGAAGCTTTCTTT. Its protein is CASSFRQGATEAFF. The chain combines TRBV7-2 with TRBJ1-1; TRBD1 aligns across 7 bases. The CDR3 is made up of 14 amino acids. V lost 3 bases, J lost 5 bases, and 6 bases stayed unmatched. Germline CDR1 reads SGHTA; CDR2 reads FQGNSA. Looking up the rest from reference TRBV7-2 and TRBJ1-1 gives the full variable domain: GAGVSQSPSNKVTEKGKDVELRCDPISGHTALYWYRQSLGQGLEFLIYFQGNSAPDKSGLPSDRFSAERTGGSVSTLTIQRTQQEDSAVYLCASSFRQGATEAFFGQGTRLTVV.

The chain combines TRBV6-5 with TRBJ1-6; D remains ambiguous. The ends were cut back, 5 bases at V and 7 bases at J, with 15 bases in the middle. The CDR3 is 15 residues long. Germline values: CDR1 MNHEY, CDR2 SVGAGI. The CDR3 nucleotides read TGTGCCAGCAGTCCCCGCCATACAATCAATTCACCCCTCCACTTT. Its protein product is CASSPRHTINSPLHF.

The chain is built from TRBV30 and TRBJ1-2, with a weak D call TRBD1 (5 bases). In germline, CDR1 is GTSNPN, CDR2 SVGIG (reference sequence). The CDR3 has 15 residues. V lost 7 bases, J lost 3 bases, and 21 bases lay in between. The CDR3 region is CASFGSGKGDYGYTF. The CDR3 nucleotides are TGTGCCTCCTTTGGGAGCGGGAAAGGGGACTATGGCTACACCTTC.

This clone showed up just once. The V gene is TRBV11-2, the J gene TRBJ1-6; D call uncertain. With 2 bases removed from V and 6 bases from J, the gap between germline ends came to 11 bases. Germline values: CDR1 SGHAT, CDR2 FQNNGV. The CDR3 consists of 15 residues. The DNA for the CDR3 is TGTGCCAGCAGCTTATCAGCGCCAAGTAATTCACCCCTCCACTTT. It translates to CASSLSAPSNSPLHF.

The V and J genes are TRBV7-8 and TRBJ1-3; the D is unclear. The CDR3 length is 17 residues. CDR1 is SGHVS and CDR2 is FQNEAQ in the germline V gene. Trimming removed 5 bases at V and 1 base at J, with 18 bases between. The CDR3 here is CASSAAIPIFSGNTIYF. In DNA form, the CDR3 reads TGTGCCAGCAGCGCCGCCATCCCGATATTTTCTGGAAACACCATATATTTT.

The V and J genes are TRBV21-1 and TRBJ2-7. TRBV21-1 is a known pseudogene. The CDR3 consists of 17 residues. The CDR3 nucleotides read TGTGCCAGCAGCCCACCCCCTAGGAGGGGGGTGGCCTACGAGCAGTACGTC. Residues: CASSPPPRRGVAYEQYV.

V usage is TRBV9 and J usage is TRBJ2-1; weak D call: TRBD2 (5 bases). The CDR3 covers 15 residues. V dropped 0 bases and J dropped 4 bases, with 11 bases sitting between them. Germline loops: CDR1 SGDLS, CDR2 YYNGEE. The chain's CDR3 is CASSVVSGVYNEQFF. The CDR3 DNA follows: TGTGCCAGCAGCGTAGTGAGCGGAGTATACAATGAGCAGTTCTTC.